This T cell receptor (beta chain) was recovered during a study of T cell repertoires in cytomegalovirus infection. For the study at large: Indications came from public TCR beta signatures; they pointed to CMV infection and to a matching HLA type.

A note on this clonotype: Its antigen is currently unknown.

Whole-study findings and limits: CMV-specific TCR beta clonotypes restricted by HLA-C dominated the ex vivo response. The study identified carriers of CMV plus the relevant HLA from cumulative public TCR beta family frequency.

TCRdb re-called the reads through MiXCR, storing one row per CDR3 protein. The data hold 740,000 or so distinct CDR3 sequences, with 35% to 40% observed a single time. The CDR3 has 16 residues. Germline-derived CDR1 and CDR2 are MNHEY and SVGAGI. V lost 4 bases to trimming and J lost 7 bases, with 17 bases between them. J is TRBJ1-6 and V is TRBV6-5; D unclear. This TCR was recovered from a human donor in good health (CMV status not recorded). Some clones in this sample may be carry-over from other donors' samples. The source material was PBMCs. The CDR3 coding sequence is TGTGCCAGCAGTTCCCCCATCAAGGGTAGGAATTCACCCCTCCACTTT. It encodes CASSSPIKGRNSPLHF.